One sample yielded the 3 T cell receptor beta chains listed below, sequenced in a study of blood T cell repertoires in COVID-19. Here immunoSEQ multiplex PCR was the method, and the copy in TCRdb shows in-frame clones only, minus some. This sample carries about 52,000 clones, about nine tenths of them seen once, and the ten largest clones take around 13%. The sequencing sample was made of peripheral blood. All receptors derive from a man in his sixties or seventies with acute or convalescent COVID-19.

This clone occurred once. The chain couples TRBV2 to TRBJ2-6; TRBD1 might be the D (6 bases). CDR1 is SNHLY and CDR2 is FYNNEI in the germline V gene. Between the trimmed V and J ends, which lost 6 bases and 0 bases, there was a span of 9 bases. This CDR3 has 15 residues. CDR3 sequence: CASRGAGSGANVLTF. CDR3 nucleotide sequence: TGTGCCAGCAGGGGGGCCGGCTCTGGGGCCAACGTCCTGACTTTC.

CDR3 bases: TGTGCCAGTAGTACCGGGGGAAGCAATCAGCCCCAGCATTTT. Its translation is CASSTGGSNQPQHF. V gene TRBV19 combines with J gene TRBJ1-5, with a weak D call TRBD1 (5 bases). Trimming shortened V by 4 bases and J by 1 base, and 8 bases separated the two germline ends. Germline V gives CDR1 LNHDA, CDR2 SQIVND (reference sequence). The CDR3 covers 14 residues.

This clone is a singleton in its sample. Written as DNA, the CDR3 is TGTGCCAGCAGGGGACAGGGTCGTAGCGGGGAGCTGTTTTTT. It specifies CASRGQGRSGELFF. The chain couples TRBV6-6 to TRBJ2-2, with 9 bases fitting TRBD1. CDR1 is MNHNY and CDR2 is SVGAGI in the germline V gene (reference sequence). V was clipped by 6 bases and J by 7 bases; unmatched bases: 6. This CDR3 spans 14 amino acids.